The 17 T cell receptor beta chains below come from one sample, sequenced in a study of CD8+ T cells in alopecia areata. RNA, once extracted, was reverse transcribed into cDNA for use as the sequencing template. Sequencing was performed with immunoSEQ multiplex PCR; in TCRdb, only in-frame clones are kept and a portion is missing. The data show 250,000 or so clones, less than 80% seen once. Sequenced here: CD4+ T cells sorted from blood, sampled at week 0. These receptor sequences come from a human donor with alopecia areata.

The chain employs TRBV11-2 and TRBJ2-5, with no clear D. V lost 5 bases and J lost 5, with 12 bases in between. The CDR3 runs 13 residues. Germline V gives CDR1 SGHAT, CDR2 FQNNGV. The CDR3 region has the DNA TGTGCCAGCAGCCTCCTCACCTGGGAGACCCAGTACTTC. It is translated as CASSLLTWETQYF.

The chain recombines TRBV29-1 with TRBJ2-3, with D possibly being TRBD1 or TRBD2 (6 bases each). The CDR3 extends over 15 amino acids. Trimming removed 7 bases at V and 0 bases at J, with 17 bases between. The germline gives CDR1 SQVTM, CDR2 ANQGSEA. The CDR3 loop is CSASRGLSSTDTQYF. DNA of the CDR3: TGCAGCGCCTCCCGGGGGCTGTCTAGCACAGATACGCAGTATTTT.

This clone was detected once. The J gene is TRBJ2-1, the V gene TRBV12-5; tentatively, D is TRBD2 (5 bases). This CDR3 region has 12 residues. Germline values: CDR1 LGHNT, CDR2 FRNRAP. V lost 3 bases and J 9 bases, leaving 9 bases between the germline ends. The CDR3 reads CASGFEGGEQFF. The CDR3 nucleotides read TGTGCTAGTGGTTTTGAGGGTGGTGAGCAGTTCTTC.

The gene calls are TRBV5-6 and TRBJ1-1, with D unclear. Germline values: CDR1 SGHDT, CDR2 YYEEEE. The CDR3 contains 13 residues. The V gene lost 2 bases and the J gene lost 1 base, with 6 bases spanning the gap. The DNA of the CDR3 is TGTGCCAGCAGCTTCGCGGCGAACACTGAAGCTTTCTTT. The encoded protein is CASSFAANTEAFF.

To note about this clone: Other nucleotide sequences from this sample produce the same CDR3. CDR3 protein: CASSLGSSYNSPLHF. CDR3 sequence (DNA): TGTGCCAGCAGCTTGGGGAGCTCCTATAATTCACCCCTCCACTTT. This chain uses TRBV7-9 with TRBJ1-6, with D unclear. Germline V gene lookup returns CDR1 SEHNR and CDR2 FQNEAQ (reference sequence). The CDR3 totals 15 residues. V lost 3 bases to trimming and J lost 0 bases, with 6 bases between them. Supplemented by reference TRBV7-9 and TRBJ1-6, the full variable domain reads DTGVSQNPRHKITKRGQNVTFRCDPISEHNRLYWYRQTLGQGPEFLTYFQNEAQLEKSRLLSDRFSAERPKGSFSTLEIQRTEQGDSAMYLCASSLGSSYNSPLHFGNGTRLTVT.

The chain uses TRBV6-5 and TRBJ1-2, with D hard to call. Trimming shortened V by 7 bases and J by 2 bases, and 11 bases separated the two germline ends. CDR1 is MNHEY, CDR2 SVGAGI, per germline. The CDR3 covers 13 residues. The CDR3 nucleotides are TGTGCCAGCACAGAGGACGGCAACTATGGCTACACCTTC. Translated: CASTEDGNYGYTF.

Only one count was recorded for this clone. This chain links TRBV9 with TRBJ2-3; D may be TRBD1 or TRBD2 (6 bases each). The CDR3 is made up of 15 amino acids. V shed 1 base and J shed 7 bases, with 16 bases lying between them. Germline V gene data show CDR1 as SGDLS and CDR2 as YYNGEE. CDR3 DNA: TGTGCCAGCAGCGTACAGGGGCTAGCGTCGTATACGCAGTATTTT. Its protein is CASSVQGLASYTQYF.

The chain has TRBV5-1 and TRBJ1-4, with D perhaps matching TRBD1 (6 bases). Germline V gives CDR1 SGHRS, CDR2 YFSETQ. With 3 bases removed from V and 0 bases from J, the gap between germline ends came to 9 bases. The CDR3 is 15 residues long. The CDR3 coding sequence is TGCGCCAGCAGCTCGGACAGAGCAACTAATGAAAAACTGTTTTTT. Its protein product is CASSSDRATNEKLFF.

This clone is a singleton in its sample. V is TRBV30 and J is TRBJ1-1; tentative D call: TRBD1 (5 bases). The CDR3 length is 13 residues. V was cut by 5 bases and J by 1 base, with 11 bases left in between. Germline V gives CDR1 GTSNPN, CDR2 SVGIG (reference sequence). The CDR3 bases are TGTGCCTGGTCCGGGACCGGGAACACTGAAGCTTTCTTT. Translated, it gives CAWSGTGNTEAFF.

The rearrangement joins TRBV2 to TRBJ1-2; D remains ambiguous. This CDR3 is 14 amino acids long. V dropped 0 bases and J dropped 8 bases, with 13 bases sitting between them. The germline V gene encodes CDR1 SNHLY and CDR2 FYNNEI. The CDR3 DNA is TGTGCCAGCAGTGAAGCGTCGGCCTTAGGAGGCTACACCTTC. Translated, it gives CASSEASALGGYTF.

This clone is labeled medium-sized. The chain joins TRBV19 to TRBJ1-6, with 8 bases aligning to TRBD1. Germline V gives CDR1 LNHDA, CDR2 SQIVND (reference sequence). The CDR3 totals 12 residues. V was pared by 5 bases and J by 12 bases, with 3 bases of the junction left unmatched. The CDR3 protein is CASSGQGRPLHF. The CDR3 coding sequence is TGTGCCAGTAGTGGACAGGGACGACCCCTCCACTTT. Based on the CDR3 plus reference TRBV19 and TRBJ1-6, the full variable domain is DGGITQSPKYLFRKEGQNVTLSCEQNLNHDAMYWYRQDPGQGLRLIYYSQIVNDFQKGDIAEGYSVSREKKESFPLTVTSAQKNPTAFYLCASSGQGRPLHFGNGTRLTVT.

V is TRBV29-1 and J is TRBJ1-2; the match to TRBD1 covers 11 bases. V was pared by 5 bases and J by 13 bases, with 12 bases of the junction left unmatched. CDR3 length: 13 amino acids. Germline V gene data show CDR1 as SQVTM and CDR2 as ANQGSEA. CDR3 DNA sequence: TGCAGCGTTCCAAGTTGGACAGGGGGCGCTTGCACCTTC. Translation: CSVPSWTGGACTF.

This clone is a singleton in its sample. The J gene is TRBJ2-7, the V gene TRBV5-1; a possible D gene is TRBD2 (7 bases). From germline, CDR1 is SGHRS and CDR2 YFSETQ. V was cut by 4 bases and J by 3 bases, with 14 bases left in between. The CDR3 totals 14 residues. The CDR3 sequence: CASSPSGGLYEQYF. CDR3 coding DNA: TGCGCCAGCAGCCCCTCGGGGGGCCTCTACGAGCAGTACTTC.

V is TRBV15 and J is TRBJ1-5; tentatively, D is TRBD1 (5 bases). Germline V gives CDR1 LNHNV, CDR2 YYDKDF (reference sequence). V dropped 2 bases and J dropped 4 bases, with 6 bases sitting between them. The CDR3 extends over 13 amino acids. The CDR3 DNA sequence: TGTGCCACCAGCAGACCAGGGAATCAGCCCCAGCATTTT. Protein sequence: CATSRPGNQPQHF.

Remarks on this clone: This CDR3 is also generated by other DNA sequences in the sample. This rearrangement joins TRBV29-1 to TRBJ1-1; D is uncertain. The CDR3 covers 11 residues. Trimming cost V 3 bases and J 5 bases, with 7 bases left between them. The germline CDR1 and CDR2 sequences are SQVTM and ANQGSEA. The CDR3 protein is CSVDRGTEAFF. CDR3 nucleotide sequence: TGCAGCGTTGACAGAGGGACTGAAGCTTTCTTT.

The J gene is TRBJ2-1, the V gene TRBV30; 9 nucleotides match TRBD2. Losses at the gene ends were 2 bases for V and 0 bases for J; bases not matched to a gene: 5. Germline values: CDR1 GTSNPN, CDR2 SVGIG (reference sequence). The CDR3 has 16 amino acids. CDR3 region: CAWSPAGLASYNEQFF. The CDR3 nucleotides are TGTGCCTGGAGTCCCGCGGGACTAGCCTCCTACAATGAGCAGTTCTTC.

The V and J genes are TRBV29-1 and TRBJ2-3; TRBD1 matches at 9 bases. This CDR3 has 14 residues. Trimming cost V 2 bases and J 2 bases; bases outside gene matches: 2. Looked up from germline, CDR1 is SQVTM and CDR2 is ANQGSEA. CDR3 nucleotides: TGCAGCGTTGAACGACAGGGGGACACAGATACGCAGTATTTT. Translated, it gives CSVERQGDTDTQYF.